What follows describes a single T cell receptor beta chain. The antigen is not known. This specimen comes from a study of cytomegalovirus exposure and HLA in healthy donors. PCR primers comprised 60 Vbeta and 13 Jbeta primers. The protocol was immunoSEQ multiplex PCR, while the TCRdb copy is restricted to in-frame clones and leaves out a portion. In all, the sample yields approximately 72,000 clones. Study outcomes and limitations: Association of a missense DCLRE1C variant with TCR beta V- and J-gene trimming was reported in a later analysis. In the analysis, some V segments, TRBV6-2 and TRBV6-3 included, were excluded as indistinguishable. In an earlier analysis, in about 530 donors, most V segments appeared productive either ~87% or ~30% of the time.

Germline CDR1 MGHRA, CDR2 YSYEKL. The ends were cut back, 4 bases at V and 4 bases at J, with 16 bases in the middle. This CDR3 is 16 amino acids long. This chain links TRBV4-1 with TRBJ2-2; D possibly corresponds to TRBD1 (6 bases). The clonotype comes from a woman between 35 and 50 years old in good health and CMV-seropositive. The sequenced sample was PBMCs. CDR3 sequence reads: CASSPKERGSTGELFF. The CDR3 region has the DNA TGCGCCAGCAGCCCAAAAGAGAGGGGGTCCACCGGGGAGCTGTTTTTT.